This section outlines one T cell receptor (beta chain) sequence together with its context. The antigen remains unidentified. Stable Graves' hyperthyroidism meant no ophthalmopathy progression within 18 months. Amplified TCR beta CDR3 regions came from RNA transcripts. In the first-round RT-PCR of the TCR CDR3, the HTBI primer set was used. TCRdb re-called the multiplex PCR reads with MiXCR, one entry per CDR3 protein. The sample yields approximately 590,000 distinct CDR3 sequences, roughly 14% seen once. The sample is drawn from a study of T cells in Graves' hyperthyroidism and ophthalmopathy. On the study more broadly: Upon initial diagnosis and before any treatment, peripheral blood was collected. Study-wide results and caveats: Blood also carried most thyroid clonotypes expanded above 0.001.

The germline V gene has CDR1 SGHVS and CDR2 FNYEAQ. The V segment lost 6 bases and the J segment 3 bases; nucleotides outside the gene matches: 12. The CDR3 is 18 residues long. Sequenced sample: blood. This chain connects TRBV7-6 to TRBJ2-4, with TRBD2 matching 12 bases. This TCR was recovered from a woman aged 25-40 years with Graves' hyperthyroidism. CDR3 sequence reads: CASSPSGTSGLGKNIQYF. The CDR3 DNA sequence: TGTGCCAGCAGTCCCTCCGGGACTAGCGGGTTAGGCAAAAACATTCAGTACTTC.